This entry describes one T cell receptor (beta chain). Its antigen is still unknown. Culturing for more than 9 days preceded CD4+ T cell isolation. Each vaccine recipient was nucleocapsid antibody negative and had no prior SARS-CoV-2 infection. A half-medium replacement with IL-2 medium was carried out on days 3 and 7. This record comes from a study of vaccination effects on CD4 cells after COVID-19. Turning to the study itself: Participants were given two doses of BNT162b2 or mRNA-1273 vaccine. Study-level findings and limits: Cross-reactivity toward common cold coronaviruses was confined to only 1 of 255 vaccine-induced clones in healthy vaccinees.

Sequencing was performed with immunoSEQ multiplex PCR; in TCRdb, only in-frame clones are kept and a portion is missing. The sample lists 65,000 to 80,000 clones, approximately 77% occurring once. Trimming shortened V by 0 bases and J by 0 bases, and 9 bases separated the two germline ends. Germline V CDR1 and CDR2: MNHNS, SASEGT. CDR3 size: 16 residues. The TCR was taken from a human donor who received a COVID-19 vaccine. The material sequenced was CD4+ T cells from PBMCs cultured without peptide, taken before COVID-19 vaccination. The gene calls are TRBV6-1 and TRBJ1-5; D unclear. CDR3 amino acids: CASSEAGIYSNQPQHF. DNA of the CDR3: TGTGCCAGCAGTGAAGCGGGGATTTATAGCAATCAGCCCCAGCATTTT.